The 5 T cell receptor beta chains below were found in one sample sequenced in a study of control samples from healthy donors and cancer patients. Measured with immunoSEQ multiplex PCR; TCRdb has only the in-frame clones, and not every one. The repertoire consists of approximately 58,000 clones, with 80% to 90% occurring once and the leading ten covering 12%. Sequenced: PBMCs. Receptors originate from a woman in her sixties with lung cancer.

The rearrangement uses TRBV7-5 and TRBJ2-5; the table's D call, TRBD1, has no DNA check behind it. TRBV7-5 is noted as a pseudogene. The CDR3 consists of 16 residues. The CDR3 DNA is TGTGCCAGAAGCCCACAAGCAGGTTCGTTGTCGGAGACCCAGTACTTC. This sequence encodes CARSPQAGSLSETQYF.

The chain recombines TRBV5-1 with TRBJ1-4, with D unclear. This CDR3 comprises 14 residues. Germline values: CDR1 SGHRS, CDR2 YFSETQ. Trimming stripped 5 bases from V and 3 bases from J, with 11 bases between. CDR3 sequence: CASSLTKPNEKLFF. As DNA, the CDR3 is TGCGCCAGCAGTTTGACCAAACCTAATGAAAAACTGTTTTTT.

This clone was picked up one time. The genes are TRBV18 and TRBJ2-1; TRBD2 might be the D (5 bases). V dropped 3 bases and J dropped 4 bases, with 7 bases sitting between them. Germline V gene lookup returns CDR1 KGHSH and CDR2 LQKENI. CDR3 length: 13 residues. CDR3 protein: CASSPRVYNEQFF. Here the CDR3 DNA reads TGTGCCAGCTCACCGCGGGTTTACAATGAGCAGTTCTTC.

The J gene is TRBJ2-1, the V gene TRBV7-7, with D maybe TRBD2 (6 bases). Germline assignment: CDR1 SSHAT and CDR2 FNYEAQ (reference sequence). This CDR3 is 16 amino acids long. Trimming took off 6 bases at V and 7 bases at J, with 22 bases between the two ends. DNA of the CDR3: TGTGCCAGCAGTCCGGACCCCTTGCGGGGTACGAATGAGCAGTTCTTC. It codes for CASSPDPLRGTNEQFF.

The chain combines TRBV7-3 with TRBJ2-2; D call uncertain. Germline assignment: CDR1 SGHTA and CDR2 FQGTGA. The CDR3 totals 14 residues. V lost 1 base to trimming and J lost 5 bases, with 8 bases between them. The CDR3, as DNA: TGTGCCAGCAGCTTAATTGCTGGAACCGGGGAGCTGTTTTTT. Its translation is CASSLIAGTGELFF.